The present T cell receptor (beta chain) was sequenced within a study of T cells after posttransplantation cyclophosphamide. Study findings and constraints: Later post-transplant blood repertoires were often dominated by donor CD8+ memory clones. Blood and skin or GI T cell repertoires showed limited TRB overlap. After PTCy, TRB diversity resembled that of CNI/methotrexate controls.

This CDR3 has 16 residues. V was cut by 4 bases and J by 3 bases, with 19 bases left in between. Germline V gene data show CDR1 as SEHNR and CDR2 as FQNEAQ (reference sequence). Comments on this clone: Its target is unknown.

Sequencing used immunoSEQ multiplex PCR; TCRdb keeps in-frame clones, though not all of them. The sample lists about 52,000 clones, approximately 94% occurring once. This sequence was found in a woman in her 30s in good health and a related stem cell transplant donor. The chain is built from TRBV7-9 and TRBJ2-7, with a tentative D call TRBD2 (6 bases). The sequencing input was PBMCs. CDR3 protein: CASSSVAGPDLYEQYF. CDR3 DNA: TGTGCCAGCAGCTCAGTTGCGGGGCCAGACCTCTACGAGCAGTACTTC.